This entry concerns a single TCR beta chain. The antigen it recognizes is unknown. No per-base quality is available; no much larger clone lies one base away. Participants in the prospective study were enrolled through a virtual design, were aged about 18 to 90 years, and lived in under 25 United States geographic areas. Cohort assignment in the prospective study relied on participant-reported clinical history from a screening survey and a study questionnaire. A participant counted as exposed if, within 2 weeks of entering the study, that participant had been in contact with someone who had a PCR-confirmed or clinician-diagnosed COVID-19 case. In the prospective study, whole blood, serum and a nasopharyngeal or oropharyngeal swab were collected from each participant by mobile phlebotomists. Participants in the prospective study had the option to provide additional blood draws and questionnaires over a roughly 2-month period. Before DNA extraction, blood samples from the prospective study were shipped at room temperature or frozen.

These data are taken from a study of blood T cell repertoires in COVID-19 (TCRdb year 2020). With regard to the full study: The collaborator samples originated in the United States, Italy and Spain and spanned the acute and convalescent phases of COVID-19. The prospective study material was composed of cDNA or gDNA derived from T cells, B-cell-depleted T cells, or PBMCs. Deeply sampled blood TCRbeta repertoires from subjects exposed to, actively infected with, or recovered from COVID-19 were included in the dataset. A freely available public database, intended as a resource for researchers studying the immune response to SARS-CoV-2, is where the repertoires were released. The samples were drawn from the first 160 participants of the ongoing ImmuneRACE study and from 1,254 subjects provided by 6 global collaborators. Nearly every sample came with metadata listing a de-identified subject ID, COVID-19 status, age in years and sex. Where HLA class I and class II types were available, the types were taken from metadata supplied by the sample provider, not from assay-based typing.

TCRbeta CDR3 regions were amplified from genomic DNA using the immunoSEQ Assay, a bias-controlled multiplex PCR. In the source study's methods: The number of nucleated cells in each sample was estimated by amplification of reference gene primers within the assay. Sequence reads were collapsed and filtered to measure the absolute abundance of every unique TCRbeta CDR3 rearrangement. For each sample, productive Simpson clonality was calculated as the square root of Simpson's diversity index across productive rearrangements. Held by TCRdb, this immuneACCESS table contains in-frame sequences only and omits some clones. Under half of the omission traces to an unresolved V gene where checked; the cause of the rest is unknown. The DNA was the basis for D and trimming; V, J and clone size are from that table. In all, the sample holds 350,000 to 500,000 clones, and 88% of those were seen once. The ten largest clonotypes hold about 1.4% of the sample.

Beyond this particular receptor, the publication reports: How much clinical and demographic metadata was included differed by source and by participant, and the metadata was provided uncurated.

The CDR3 measures 15 amino acids from cysteine to phenylalanine. Of the read, only the CDR3 DNA is kept; its 45 bases are in frame from base 1. In the germline V gene, CDR1 corresponds to MGHRA and CDR2 to YSYEKL. V and J are truncated by 1 base and 1 base respectively, leaving an intervening sequence of 5 bases. The sequencing input was PBMCs or T cells enriched from blood (not recorded which). The chain was built from TRBV4-1 and TRBJ2-6, with no confidently assigned D gene. The clonotype originates from a woman aged 18-30 years who had been exposed to COVID-19. The CDR3 protein is CASSQAGSGANVLTF. The nucleotide sequence reads as follows: TGCGCCAGCAGCCAAGCAGGATCTGGGGCCAACGTCCTGACTTTC.